The subject of this entry is one TCR beta chain. As yet, its antigen is unknown. The sample is drawn from a study of cytomegalovirus exposure and HLA in healthy donors. Study results and limitations: Among the most significant clusters, several appeared linked to common viral pathogens in a later analysis. Later work associated 16,951 TCR beta sequences with HLA alleles at 0.05 false discovery rate. The authors later found HLA-associated TCR beta chains more clonally expanded than equally common others. A few CMV-associated chains proved CMV antigen-specific in vitro.

Germline V gene lookup returns CDR1 SGHRS and CDR2 YFSETQ. The CDR3 has 15 residues. Unmatched junction bases numbered 9, after V lost 4 bases and J lost 8 bases. The PCR was carried out with 60 Vbeta primers and 13 Jbeta primers. TCRdb keeps only in-frame clones here, not all; method: immunoSEQ multiplex PCR. The repertoire holds roughly 120,000 clones, 80% seen once, with 3% to 3.5% in the top ten. This TCR derives from a male donor in good health and CMV-seronegative. The sample was PBMCs. The chain employs TRBV5-1 and TRBJ1-4, with 9 bases lining up with TRBD1. The CDR3 loop is CASSPPGTGHEKLFF. The CDR3 bases are TGCGCCAGCAGCCCCCCCGGGACAGGGCACGAAAAACTGTTTTTT.